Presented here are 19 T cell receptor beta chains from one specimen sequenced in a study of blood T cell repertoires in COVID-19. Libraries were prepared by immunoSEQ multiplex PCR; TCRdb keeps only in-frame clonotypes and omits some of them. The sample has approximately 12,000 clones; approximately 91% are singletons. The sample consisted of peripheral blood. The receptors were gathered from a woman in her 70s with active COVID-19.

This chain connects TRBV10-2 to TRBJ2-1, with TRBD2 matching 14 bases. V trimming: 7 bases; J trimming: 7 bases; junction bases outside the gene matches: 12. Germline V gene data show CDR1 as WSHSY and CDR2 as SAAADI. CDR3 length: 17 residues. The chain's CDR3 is CASTTSGRAIVANEQFF. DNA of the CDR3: TGCGCCAGCACGACTAGCGGGAGGGCCATAGTTGCGAATGAGCAGTTCTTC.

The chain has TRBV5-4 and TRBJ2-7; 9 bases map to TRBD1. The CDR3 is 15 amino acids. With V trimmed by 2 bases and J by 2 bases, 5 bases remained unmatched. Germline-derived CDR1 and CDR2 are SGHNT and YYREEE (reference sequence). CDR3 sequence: CASSFGTGPPYEQYF. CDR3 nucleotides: TGTGCCAGCAGCTTTGGGACAGGGCCTCCCTACGAGCAGTACTTC.

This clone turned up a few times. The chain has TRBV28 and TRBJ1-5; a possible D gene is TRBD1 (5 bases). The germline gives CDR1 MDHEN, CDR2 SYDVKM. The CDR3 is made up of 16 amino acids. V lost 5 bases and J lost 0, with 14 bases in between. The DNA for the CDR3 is TGTGCCAGCAGTACAGGACGGTTTTATAGCAATCAGCCCCAGCATTTT. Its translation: CASSTGRFYSNQPQHF.

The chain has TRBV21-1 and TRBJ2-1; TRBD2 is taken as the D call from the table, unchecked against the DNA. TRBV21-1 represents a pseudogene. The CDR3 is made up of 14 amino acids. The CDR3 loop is CASSKIPGTREQFF. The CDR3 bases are TGTGCCAGCAGCAAAATACCCGGGACTAGGGAGCAGTTCTTC.

The CDR3 loop reads CASIHSRGGYTF. The CDR3 coding sequence is TGTGCCAGCATCCACTCCAGGGGGGGCTACACCTTC. The chain uses TRBV28 and TRBJ1-2; 7 bases are shared with TRBD1. From germline, CDR1 is MDHEN and CDR2 SYDVKM. Trimming took 7 bases from V and 8 from J; bases not matched to a gene: 7. The CDR3 is 12 residues long.

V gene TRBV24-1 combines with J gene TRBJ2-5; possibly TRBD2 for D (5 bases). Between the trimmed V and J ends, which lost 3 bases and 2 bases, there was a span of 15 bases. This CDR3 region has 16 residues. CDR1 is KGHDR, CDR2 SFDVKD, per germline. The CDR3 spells CATSDVGLVGQETQYF. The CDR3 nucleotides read TGTGCCACCAGTGATGTCGGACTGGTGGGGCAAGAGACCCAGTACTTC.

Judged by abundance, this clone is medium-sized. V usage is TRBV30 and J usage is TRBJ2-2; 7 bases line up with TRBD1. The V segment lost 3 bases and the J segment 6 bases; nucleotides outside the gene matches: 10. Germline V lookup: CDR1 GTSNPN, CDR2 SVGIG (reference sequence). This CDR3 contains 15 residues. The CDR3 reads CAWREKGGRPGELFF. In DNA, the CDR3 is TGTGCCTGGAGAGAAAAAGGGGGCCGTCCCGGGGAGCTGTTTTTT.

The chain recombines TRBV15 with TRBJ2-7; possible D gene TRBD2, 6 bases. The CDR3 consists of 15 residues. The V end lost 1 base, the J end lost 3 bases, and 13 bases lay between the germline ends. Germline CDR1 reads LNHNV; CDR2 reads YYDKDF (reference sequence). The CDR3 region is CATSRVPPGSYEQYF. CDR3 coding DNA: TGTGCCACCAGCAGAGTCCCCCCCGGGAGCTACGAGCAGTACTTC.

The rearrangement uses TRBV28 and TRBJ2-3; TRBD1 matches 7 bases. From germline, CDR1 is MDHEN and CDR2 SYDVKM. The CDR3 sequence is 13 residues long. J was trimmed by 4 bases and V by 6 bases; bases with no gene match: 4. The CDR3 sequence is CASSDRVSDTQYF. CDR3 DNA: TGTGCCAGCAGCGACAGGGTTTCAGATACGCAGTATTTT. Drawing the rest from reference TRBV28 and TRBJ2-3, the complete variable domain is DVKVTQSSRYLVKRTGEKVFLECVQDMDHENMFWYRQDPGLGLRLIYFSYDVKMKEKGDIPEGYSVSREKKERFSLILESASTNQTSMYLCASSDRVSDTQYFGPGTRLTVL.

CDR3: CASSYFLAGGTDTQYF. The CDR3 DNA follows: TGTGCCAGCAGTTACTTCCTAGCGGGAGGTACAGATACGCAGTATTTT. This chain joins TRBV6-2 or TRBV6-3 and TRBJ2-3; 11 bases are a match to TRBD2. This CDR3 comprises 16 residues. The germline V gene has CDR1 MNHEY and CDR2 SVGEGT. V was pared by 1 base and J by 3 bases, with 3 bases of the junction left unmatched.

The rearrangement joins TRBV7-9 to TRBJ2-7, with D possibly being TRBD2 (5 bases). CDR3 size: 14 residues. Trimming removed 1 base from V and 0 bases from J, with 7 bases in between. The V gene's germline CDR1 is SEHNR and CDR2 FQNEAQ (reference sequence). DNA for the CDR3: TGTGCCAGCAGCTTAGGTGCGGGCTCCTACGAGCAGTACTTC. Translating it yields CASSLGAGSYEQYF.

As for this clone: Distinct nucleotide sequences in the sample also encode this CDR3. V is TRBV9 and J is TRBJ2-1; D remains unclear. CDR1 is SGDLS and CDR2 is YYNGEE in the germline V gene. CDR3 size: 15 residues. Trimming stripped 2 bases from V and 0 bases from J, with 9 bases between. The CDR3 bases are TGTGCCAGCAGCGTGACGGGTAGCTCCTACAATGAGCAGTTCTTC. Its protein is CASSVTGSSYNEQFF.

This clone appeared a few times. CDR3 residues: CASSDRVGKNIQYF. In DNA, the CDR3 is TGTGCCAGCAGCGACAGGGTTGGCAAAAACATTCAGTACTTC. V gene TRBV5-5 combines with J gene TRBJ2-4; 7 bases map to TRBD1. V gave up 4 bases and J gave up 3 bases; unmatched junction bases: 4. The length of the CDR3 is 14 residues. Germline CDR1 SGHKS, CDR2 YYEKEE (reference sequence).

The CDR3 protein is CASSPGGGKNIDEQFF. DNA for the CDR3: TGTGCCAGCAGCCCCGGTGGGGGGAAAAACATCGATGAGCAGTTCTTC. This rearrangement joins TRBV5-8 to TRBJ2-1, with a weak D call TRBD2 (6 bases). The V end lost 4 bases, the J end lost 8 bases, and 22 bases lay between the germline ends. This CDR3 spans 16 amino acids. The V gene's germline CDR1 is SGHTS and CDR2 YDEGEE.

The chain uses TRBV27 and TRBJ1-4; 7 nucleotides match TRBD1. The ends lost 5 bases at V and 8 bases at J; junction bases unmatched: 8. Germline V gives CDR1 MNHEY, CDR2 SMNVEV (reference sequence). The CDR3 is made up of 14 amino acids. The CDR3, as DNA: TGTGCCAGCAGTCCGCGACAGGGAAGAGAAAAACTGTTTTTT. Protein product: CASSPRQGREKLFF.

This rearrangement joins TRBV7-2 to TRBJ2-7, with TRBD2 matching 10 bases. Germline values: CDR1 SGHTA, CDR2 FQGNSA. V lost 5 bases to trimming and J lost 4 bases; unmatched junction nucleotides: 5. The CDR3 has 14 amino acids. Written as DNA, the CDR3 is TGTGCCAGCAGCCCTAGCGGGAGACGGTACGAGCAGTACTTC. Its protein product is CASSPSGRRYEQYF. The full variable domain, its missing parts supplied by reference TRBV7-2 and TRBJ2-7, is GAGVSQSPSNKVTEKGKDVELRCDPISGHTALYWYRQSLGQGLEFLIYFQGNSAPDKSGLPSDRFSAERTGGSVSTLTIQRTQQEDSAVYLCASSPSGRRYEQYFGPGTRLTVT.

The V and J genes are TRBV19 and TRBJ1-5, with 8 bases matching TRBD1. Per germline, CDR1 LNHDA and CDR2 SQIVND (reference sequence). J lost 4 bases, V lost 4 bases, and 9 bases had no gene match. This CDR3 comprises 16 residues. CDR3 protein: CASSTPAGTGNQPQHF. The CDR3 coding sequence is TGTGCCAGTAGTACCCCAGCCGGGACAGGTAATCAGCCCCAGCATTTT.

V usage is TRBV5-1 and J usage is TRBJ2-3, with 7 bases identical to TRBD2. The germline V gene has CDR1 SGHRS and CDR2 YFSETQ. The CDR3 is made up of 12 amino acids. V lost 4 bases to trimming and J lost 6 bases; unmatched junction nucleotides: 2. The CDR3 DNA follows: TGCGCCAGCAGCCTCGGGGGGGATACGCAGTATTTT. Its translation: CASSLGGDTQYF.

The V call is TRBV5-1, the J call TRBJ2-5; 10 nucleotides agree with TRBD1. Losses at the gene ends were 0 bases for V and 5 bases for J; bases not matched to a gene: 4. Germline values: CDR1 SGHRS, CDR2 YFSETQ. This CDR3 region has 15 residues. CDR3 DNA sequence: TGCGCCAGCAGCTTGGGGGACAGGGGATTGGAGACCCAGTACTTC. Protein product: CASSLGDRGLETQYF.